This TCR beta chain was sequenced for a study of blood T cell repertoires in COVID-19. For the study at large: Samples taken during acute and convalescent COVID-19 were collected in the United States, Italy and Spain. The analysed material was cDNA or gDNA that came from T cells, B-cell-depleted T cells, or PBMCs.

As originally analysed: Researchers report that nucleated cell counts were estimated from reference gene primer amplification. Assay: immunoSEQ multiplex PCR; the TCRdb copy retains only in-frame clones and omits some. V and J calls and clone size are copied from that table; D and trimming were computed from the DNA. Here the sample spans approximately 65,000 clones, 80% to 85% being singletons. This CDR3 comprises 12 residues. Germline CDR1 LGHDT, CDR2 YNNKEL (reference sequence). Trimming shortened V by 0 bases and J by 4 bases, and 4 bases separated the two germline ends. Remarks on this clone: Other DNA sequences from this sample encode an identical CDR3 as well.

The clonotype originates from an elderly man with acute or convalescent COVID-19. Sample: peripheral blood. The J gene is TRBJ2-7, the V gene TRBV3-1 (or the pseudogene TRBV3-2), with unresolved D. CDR3 sequence: CASSQDSYEQYF. CDR3 in DNA: TGTGCCAGCAGCCAAGACAGTTACGAGCAGTACTTC.